These 12 T cell receptor beta chains share one sample of origin, sequenced in a study of blood T cell repertoires in COVID-19. Using immunoSEQ multiplex PCR, the repertoire was profiled, and TCRdb retains in-frame clones only, with some absent. Among roughly 260,000 clones listed, about 90% were seen once. Specimen: PBMCs or T cells enriched from blood (not recorded which). Receptors were obtained from a young woman who had recovered from COVID-19.

The chain couples TRBV5-3 to TRBJ1-1; 8 bases match TRBD1. TRBV5-3 is flagged as an ORF with uncertain function. V shed 5 bases and J 1 base; nucleotides not matched to a gene: 16. The CDR3 has 18 residues. CDR3 in amino acids: CARRSRGPNPLWNTEAFF. As DNA, the CDR3 is TGTGCCAGAAGGAGCAGGGGGCCCAATCCCCTTTGGAACACTGAAGCTTTCTTT.

This chain links TRBV5-6 with TRBJ1-6, with 7 positions matching TRBD1. The CDR3 has 16 amino acids. CDR1 is SGHDT, CDR2 YYEEEE, per germline. Losses at the gene ends were 4 bases for V and 9 bases for J; bases not matched to a gene: 13. CDR3 bases: TGTGCCAGCAGCCCAACTACAGGACAGGCGCGTTCACCCCTCCACTTT. It translates to CASSPTTGQARSPLHF. Supplemented by reference TRBV5-6 and TRBJ1-6, the full variable domain reads DAGVTQSPTHLIKTRGQQVTLRCSPKSGHDTVSWYQQALGQGPQFIFQYYEEEERQRGNFPDRFSGHQFPNYSSELNVNALLLGDSALYLCASSPTTGQARSPLHFGNGTRLTVT.

CDR3 amino acids: CASSYYSGGSVNEQFF. CDR3 nucleotide sequence: TGTGCCAGCAGTTACTATAGCGGGGGTTCGGTCAATGAGCAGTTCTTC. The V and J genes are TRBV6-5 and TRBJ2-1, with 9 bases fitting TRBD2. This CDR3 is 16 amino acids long. CDR1 and CDR2 (germline): MNHEY, SVGAGI. The ends lost 1 base at V and 6 bases at J; junction bases unmatched: 7.

The chain couples TRBV5-1 to TRBJ1-5; 7 bases fit TRBD1. From germline, CDR1 is SGHRS and CDR2 YFSETQ. CDR3 length equals 12 residues. The trim removed 10 bases at V and 6 bases at J, leaving 7 bases unmatched. CDR3 region: CAPKTGAQPQHF. Written as DNA, the CDR3 is TGCGCCCCCAAAACAGGGGCTCAGCCCCAGCATTTT.

CDR3 sequence reads: CASGRQGAQEKLFF. CDR3 nucleotide sequence: TGTGCCAGCGGACGACAGGGGGCGCAAGAAAAACTGTTTTTT. V and J are TRBV7-9 and TRBJ1-4; 10 positions agree with TRBD1. The CDR3 consists of 14 residues. The J segment lost 8 bases and the V segment lost 8 bases, leaving 8 bases of the junction unmatched. In germline, CDR1 is SEHNR, CDR2 FQNEAQ (reference sequence). Variable domain in full (rest from reference TRBV7-9 and TRBJ1-4): DTGVSQNPRHKITKRGQNVTFRCDPISEHNRLYWYRQTLGQGPEFLTYFQNEAQLEKSRLLSDRFSAERPKGSFSTLEIQRTEQGDSAMYLCASGRQGAQEKLFFGSGTQLSVL.

The rearrangement joins TRBV13 to TRBJ2-1; TRBD1 matches 12 bases. V shed 8 bases and J 3 bases; nucleotides not matched to a gene: 8. The CDR3 length is 16 residues. CDR1 is PRHDT, CDR2 FYEKMQ, per germline (reference sequence). CDR3 amino acids: CASSPGQGAYYNEQFF. CDR3 nucleotide sequence: TGTGCCAGCTCCCCGGGACAGGGGGCTTACTACAATGAGCAGTTCTTC. Looking up the rest from reference TRBV13 and TRBJ2-1 gives the full variable domain: AAGVIQSPRHLIKEKRETATLKCYPIPRHDTVYWYQQGPGQDPQFLISFYEKMQSDKGSIPDRFSAQQFSDYHSELNMSSLELGDSALYFCASSPGQGAYYNEQFFGPGTRLTVL.

The gene calls are TRBV28 and TRBJ1-1, with 10 bases that match TRBD1. In germline, CDR1 is MDHEN, CDR2 SYDVKM. V lost 2 bases, J lost 6 bases, and 9 bases stayed unmatched. The CDR3 covers 16 residues. The CDR3 here is CASSLLIPGQGPEAFF. The CDR3 DNA reads TGTGCCAGCAGTTTACTTATTCCGGGACAGGGGCCTGAAGCTTTCTTT. Full variable domain (remainder filled in from reference TRBV28 and TRBJ1-1): DVKVTQSSRYLVKRTGEKVFLECVQDMDHENMFWYRQDPGLGLRLIYFSYDVKMKEKGDIPEGYSVSREKKERFSLILESASTNQTSMYLCASSLLIPGQGPEAFFGQGTRLTVV.

This rearrangement joins TRBV7-9 to TRBJ2-7; 7 nucleotides align to TRBD1. The CDR3 is 14 amino acids. V trimming: 7 bases; J trimming: 7 bases; junction bases outside the gene matches: 13. Germline V lookup: CDR1 SEHNR, CDR2 FQNEAQ (reference sequence). The CDR3 reads CASNRQGLNKEQYF. The CDR3 nucleotides are TGTGCCAGCAACAGACAGGGTCTTAACAAAGAGCAGTACTTC.

This sequence joins TRBV3-1 (or the pseudogene TRBV3-2) and TRBJ1-2, with 10 bases aligning to TRBD1. Germline CDR1 reads LGHDT; CDR2 reads YNNKEL (reference sequence). The CDR3 extends over 12 amino acids. The ends lost 4 bases at V and 7 bases at J; junction bases unmatched: 0. The CDR3 DNA reads as TGTGCCAGCAGCCGGACAGGGGGTGGCTACACCTTC. Amino acid sequence: CASSRTGGGYTF.

The V and J genes are TRBV19 and TRBJ2-3; perhaps TRBD2 as D (5 bases). V was cut by 5 bases and J by 2 bases, with 11 bases left in between. Per germline, CDR1 LNHDA and CDR2 SQIVND (reference sequence). The CDR3 sequence is 14 residues long. The CDR3 DNA is TGTGCCAGTAGTGAGGGCTATCCCACAGATACGCAGTATTTT. Translating it yields CASSEGYPTDTQYF.

The V gene is TRBV7-9, the J gene TRBJ2-1; D is possibly TRBD2 (5 bases). Per germline, CDR1 SEHNR and CDR2 FQNEAQ (reference sequence). The CDR3 is 15 residues long. Trimming cost V 3 bases and J 6 bases, with 15 bases left between them. Written as DNA, the CDR3 is TGTGCCAGCAGCTTGCCAGGACTCCCCAGCAATGAGCAGTTCTTC. This codes for CASSLPGLPSNEQFF.

CDR3 DNA: TGTGCCAGCAGACCAGGGGTCAAGAACACTGAAGCTTTCTTT. This codes for CASRPGVKNTEAFF. J is TRBJ1-1 and V is TRBV27; possible D gene TRBD1, 6 bases. CDR1 and CDR2 from the germline V gene are MNHEY and SMNVEV (reference sequence). The CDR3 contains 14 residues. Trimming shortened V by 6 bases and J by 1 base, and 12 bases separated the two germline ends.